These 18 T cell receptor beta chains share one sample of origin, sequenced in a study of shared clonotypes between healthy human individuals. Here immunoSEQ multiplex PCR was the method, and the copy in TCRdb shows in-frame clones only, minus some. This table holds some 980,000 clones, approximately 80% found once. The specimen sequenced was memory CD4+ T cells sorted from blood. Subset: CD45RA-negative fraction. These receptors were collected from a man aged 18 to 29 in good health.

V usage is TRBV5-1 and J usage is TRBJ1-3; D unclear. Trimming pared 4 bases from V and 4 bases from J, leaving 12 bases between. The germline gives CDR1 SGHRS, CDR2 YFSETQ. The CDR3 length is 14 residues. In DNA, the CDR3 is TGCGCCAGCAGCCCCCGGACGCAAGGAAACACCATATATTTT. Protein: CASSPRTQGNTIYF.

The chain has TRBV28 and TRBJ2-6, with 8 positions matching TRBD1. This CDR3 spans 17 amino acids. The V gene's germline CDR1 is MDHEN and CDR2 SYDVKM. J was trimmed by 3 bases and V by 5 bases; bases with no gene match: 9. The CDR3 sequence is CASSRWTGFGGANVLTF. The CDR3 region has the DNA TGTGCCAGCAGTCGCTGGACAGGGTTTGGTGGGGCCAACGTCCTGACTTTC.

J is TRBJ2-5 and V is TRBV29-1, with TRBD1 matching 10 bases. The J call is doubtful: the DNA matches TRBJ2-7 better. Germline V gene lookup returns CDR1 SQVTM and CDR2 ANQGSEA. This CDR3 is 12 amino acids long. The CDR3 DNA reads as TGCAGCGGGCGGACAGGGGGAGACGAGCAGTACTTC. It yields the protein CSGRTGGDEQYF.

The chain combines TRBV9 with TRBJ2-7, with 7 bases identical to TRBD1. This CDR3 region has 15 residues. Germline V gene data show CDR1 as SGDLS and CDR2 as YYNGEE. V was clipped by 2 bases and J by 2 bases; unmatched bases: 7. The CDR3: CASSVGDSHTYEQYF. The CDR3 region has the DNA TGTGCCAGCAGCGTTGGGGACAGCCACACCTACGAGCAGTACTTC.

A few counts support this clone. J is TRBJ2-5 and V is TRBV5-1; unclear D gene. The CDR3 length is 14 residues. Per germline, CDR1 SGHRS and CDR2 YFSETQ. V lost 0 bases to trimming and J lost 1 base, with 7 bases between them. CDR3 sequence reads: CASSLGRPQETQYF. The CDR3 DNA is TGCGCCAGCAGCTTGGGTCGTCCCCAAGAGACCCAGTACTTC.

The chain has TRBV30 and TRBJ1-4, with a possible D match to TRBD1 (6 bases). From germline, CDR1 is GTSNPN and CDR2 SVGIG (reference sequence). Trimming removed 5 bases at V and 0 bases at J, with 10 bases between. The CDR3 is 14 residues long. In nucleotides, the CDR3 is TGTGCCTGGCAGGGGCAGACAACTAATGAAAAACTGTTTTTT. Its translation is CAWQGQTTNEKLFF.

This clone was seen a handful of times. CDR3 nucleotides: TGTGCCAGCAGCTCCAACAGGGGTACTGAAGCTTTCTTT. Its protein is CASSSNRGTEAFF. V is TRBV11-2 and J is TRBJ1-1; 7 bases map to TRBD1. The CDR3 totals 13 residues. Trimming at V came to 4 bases and at J to 5 bases, leaving 4 bases not matched to a gene. Germline values: CDR1 SGHAT, CDR2 FQNNGV.

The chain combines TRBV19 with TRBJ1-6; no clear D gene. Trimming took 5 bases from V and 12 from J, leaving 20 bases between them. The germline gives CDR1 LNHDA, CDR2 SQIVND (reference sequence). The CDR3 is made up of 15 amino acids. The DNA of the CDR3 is TGTGCCAGTAGTTTGCCCCAGGCGGCAGGAGGACCCCTCCACTTT. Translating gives CASSLPQAAGGPLHF.

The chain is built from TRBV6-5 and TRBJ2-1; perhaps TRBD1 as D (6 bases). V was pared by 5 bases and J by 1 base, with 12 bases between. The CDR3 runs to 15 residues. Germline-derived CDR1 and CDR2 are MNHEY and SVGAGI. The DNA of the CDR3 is TGTGCCAGCAGTACTACCGGGACATCCTACAATGAGCAGTTCTTC. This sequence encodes CASSTTGTSYNEQFF.

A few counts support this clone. This CDR3 reads CAWSAVYGYTF. DNA for the CDR3: TGTGCCTGGAGTGCCGTCTATGGCTACACCTTC. The chain joins TRBV30 to TRBJ1-2, with no clear D. Trimming left V 1 base short and J 4 bases short, with 4 bases between. CDR3 length: 11 residues. The germline V gene encodes CDR1 GTSNPN and CDR2 SVGIG (reference sequence).

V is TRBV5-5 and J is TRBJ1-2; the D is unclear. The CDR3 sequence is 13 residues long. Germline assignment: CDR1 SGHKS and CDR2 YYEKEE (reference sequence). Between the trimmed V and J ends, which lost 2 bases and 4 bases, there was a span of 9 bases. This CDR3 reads CASSFNTLYGYTF. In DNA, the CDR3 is TGTGCCAGCAGCTTTAATACCCTCTATGGCTACACCTTC.

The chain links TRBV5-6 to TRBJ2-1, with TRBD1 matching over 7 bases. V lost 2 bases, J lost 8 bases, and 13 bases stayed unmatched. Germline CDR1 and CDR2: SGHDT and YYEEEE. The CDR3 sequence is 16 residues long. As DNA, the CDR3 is TGTGCCAGCAGCTTATTCCCCGAAGACAGGGCCCATGAGCAGTTCTTC. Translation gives CASSLFPEDRAHEQFF.

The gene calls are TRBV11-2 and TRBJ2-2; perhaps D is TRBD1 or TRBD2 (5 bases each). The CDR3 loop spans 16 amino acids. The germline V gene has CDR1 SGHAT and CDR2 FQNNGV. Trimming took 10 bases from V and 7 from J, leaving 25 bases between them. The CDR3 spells CATRRGRGDKVGELFF. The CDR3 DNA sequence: TGTGCCACCCGTAGGGGCCGGGGCGATAAAGTCGGGGAGCTGTTTTTT.

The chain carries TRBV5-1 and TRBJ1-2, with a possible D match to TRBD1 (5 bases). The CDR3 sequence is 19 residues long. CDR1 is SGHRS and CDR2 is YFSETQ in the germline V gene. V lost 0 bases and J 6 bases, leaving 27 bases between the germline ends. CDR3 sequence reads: CASSLEFLTGSHDAHGYTF. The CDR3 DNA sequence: TGCGCCAGCAGCTTGGAGTTTTTAACAGGCTCCCACGATGCACATGGCTACACCTTC.

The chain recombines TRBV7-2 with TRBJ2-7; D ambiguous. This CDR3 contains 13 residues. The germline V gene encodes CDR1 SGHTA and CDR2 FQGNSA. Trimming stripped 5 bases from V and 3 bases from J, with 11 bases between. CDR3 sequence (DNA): TGTGCCAGCAGCAACACACAGATCTACGAGCAGTACTTC. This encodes CASSNTQIYEQYF.

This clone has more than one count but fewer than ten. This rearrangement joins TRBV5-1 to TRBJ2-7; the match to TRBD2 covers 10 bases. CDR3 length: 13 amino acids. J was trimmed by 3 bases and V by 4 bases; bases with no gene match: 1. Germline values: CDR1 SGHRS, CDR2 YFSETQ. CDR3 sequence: CASSTSGDYEQYF. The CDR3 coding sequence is TGCGCCAGCAGCACTAGCGGGGACTACGAGCAGTACTTC.

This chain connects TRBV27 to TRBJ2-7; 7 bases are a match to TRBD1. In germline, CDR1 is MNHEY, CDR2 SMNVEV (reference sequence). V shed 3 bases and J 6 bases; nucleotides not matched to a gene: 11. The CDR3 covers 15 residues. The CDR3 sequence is CASSLGKGGLSEQYF. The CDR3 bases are TGTGCCAGCAGTTTGGGGAAAGGGGGCCTTAGCGAGCAGTACTTC.

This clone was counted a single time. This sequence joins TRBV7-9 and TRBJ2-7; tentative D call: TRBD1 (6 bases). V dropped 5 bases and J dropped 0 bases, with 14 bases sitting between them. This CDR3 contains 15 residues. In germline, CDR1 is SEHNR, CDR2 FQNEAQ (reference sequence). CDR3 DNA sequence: TGTGCCAGCAGCCAACAGACAGGCAGCTCCTACGAGCAGTACTTC. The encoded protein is CASSQQTGSSYEQYF.